The 20 T cell receptor beta chains below were found in one sample sequenced in a study of beta chain features in type 1 diabetes. Study-wide points: Moderate but significant shortening of TCRB CDR3s was recorded in all four CD4+ subsets from Type 1 diabetes patients.

Antigen specificity for these receptors is unknown. The entirety of the isolated RNA underwent reverse transcription, so expressed TCRB transcripts were sequenced. Method: immunoSEQ multiplex PCR; TCRdb's copy keeps in-frame clones and lacks some. The sample shows under 150,000 clones, about 10% of them seen only once. Material: central memory CD4+ T cells from blood. The origin of the receptors is a man in his thirties or forties with type 1 diabetes.

V gene TRBV28 combines with J gene TRBJ2-1, with D perhaps TRBD2 (5 bases). Trimming pared 2 bases from V and 6 bases from J, leaving 11 bases between. This CDR3 is built from 14 residues. Looked up from germline, CDR1 is MDHEN and CDR2 is SYDVKM. The CDR3 DNA is TGTGCCAGCAGTTTACCGCTAGCTAGCAATGAGCAGTTCTTC. Its protein is CASSLPLASNEQFF.

The rearrangement joins TRBV9 to TRBJ1-2, with D unclear. CDR1 is SGDLS, CDR2 YYNGEE, per germline. Trimming cost V 4 bases and J 0 bases, with 13 bases left between them. This CDR3 spans 15 amino acids. The CDR3 is CASSSNQDPNYGYTF. The CDR3 bases are TGTGCCAGCAGCTCCAACCAGGATCCTAACTATGGCTACACCTTC.

The V gene is TRBV6-5, the J gene TRBJ2-2, with a possible D match to TRBD2 (5 bases). This CDR3 contains 15 residues. Trimming stripped 6 bases from V and 5 bases from J, with 16 bases between. CDR1 is MNHEY, CDR2 SVGAGI, per germline. This chain's CDR3 is CASSLGHGGTGELFF. The CDR3, as DNA: TGTGCCAGCAGCCTCGGCCACGGCGGGACCGGGGAGCTGTTTTTT.

This clone showed up just a few times. V usage is TRBV4-1 and J usage is TRBJ1-5; D remains ambiguous. Trimming pared 0 bases from V and 6 bases from J, leaving 6 bases between. The CDR3 runs 13 residues. Germline CDR1 MGHRA, CDR2 YSYEKL. The CDR3 sequence is CASSQEERQPQHF. Written as DNA, the CDR3 is TGCGCCAGCAGCCAAGAGGAGCGTCAGCCCCAGCATTTT.

This clone was seen only a few times. This sequence joins TRBV7-8 and TRBJ2-1, with D possibly being TRBD1 (7 bases). Germline CDR1 is SGHVS and CDR2 is FQNEAQ. The CDR3 runs to 18 residues. V was clipped by 4 bases and J by 7 bases, with 26 bases between them. The CDR3 DNA reads as TGTGCCAGCAGCTCTAGGGGGGTGACAGGGCGAAGTGCGAATGAGCAGTTCTTC. Translation: CASSSRGVTGRSANEQFF.

There are a few counts of this clone. V is TRBV7-6 and J is TRBJ1-2; no reliable D call. Germline loops: CDR1 SGHVS, CDR2 FNYEAQ. The CDR3 consists of 16 residues. Trimming pared 5 bases from V and 4 bases from J, leaving 20 bases between. CDR3 amino acids: CASSPFGPQEGYGYTF. As DNA, the CDR3 is TGTGCCAGCAGCCCGTTTGGGCCCCAGGAGGGCTATGGCTACACCTTC.

The chain recombines TRBV7-8 with TRBJ1-5; D may be TRBD1 (6 bases). The CDR3 has 15 residues. V was clipped by 1 base and J by 9 bases, with 16 bases between them. The germline V gene has CDR1 SGHVS and CDR2 FQNEAQ. The CDR3 here is CASSLGTAAGRPQHF. In DNA, the CDR3 is TGTGCCAGCAGCTTAGGGACAGCCGCAGGGCGGCCCCAGCATTTT.

This clone has just a few counts. This chain links TRBV27 with TRBJ2-6; D is unresolved. Trimming removed 8 bases at V and 0 bases at J, with 5 bases between. The CDR3 length is 13 residues. Per the germline V gene, CDR1 is MNHEY and CDR2 is SMNVEV (reference sequence). CDR3 in amino acids: CASCYSGANVLTF. In DNA, the CDR3 is TGTGCCAGCTGCTACTCTGGGGCCAACGTCCTGACTTTC.

The rearrangement uses TRBV4-1 and TRBJ2-6; a possible D gene is TRBD1 (7 bases). With 0 bases removed from V and 10 bases from J, the gap between germline ends came to 19 bases. Per the germline V gene, CDR1 is MGHRA and CDR2 is YSYEKL. This CDR3 spans 17 amino acids. Here the CDR3 reads CASSQEMRQGGRNVLTF. The CDR3 bases are TGCGCCAGCAGCCAAGAGATGAGGCAGGGGGGTCGTAACGTCCTGACTTTC.

This sequence joins TRBV7-3 and TRBJ1-6; no clear D. The length of the CDR3 is 13 residues. Trimming shortened V by 4 bases and J by 6 bases, and 7 bases separated the two germline ends. Germline V lookup: CDR1 SGHTA, CDR2 FQGTGA. The CDR3 sequence is CASSSVLNSPLHF. The CDR3 bases are TGTGCCAGCAGCTCGGTCCTTAATTCACCCCTCCACTTT.

CDR3 in amino acids: CASSPRGPTNQPQHF. For the CDR3, the DNA is TGTGCCAGCAGCCCAAGAGGGCCGACAAATCAGCCCCAGCATTTT. This chain connects TRBV7-8 to TRBJ1-5; D is ambiguous. CDR1 SGHVS and CDR2 FQNEAQ come from the germline V gene. Trimming left V 5 bases short and J 4 bases short, with 15 bases between. The CDR3 has 15 amino acids.

The sample holds a few counts of this clone. As DNA, the CDR3 is TGTGCCAGCAGCTCCCAGACTAGCGGGGGAAGTTCCTACGAGCAGTACTTC. Translating it yields CASSSQTSGGSSYEQYF. The V and J genes are TRBV7-2 and TRBJ2-7; 12 nucleotides align to TRBD2. Germline trimming cut 4 bases from V and 1 base from J; bases unmatched to any gene: 8. The CDR3 runs 17 residues. Germline values: CDR1 SGHTA, CDR2 FQGNSA.

This rearrangement joins TRBV2 to TRBJ1-2; 9 bases line up with TRBD1. Germline CDR1 SNHLY, CDR2 FYNNEI. The CDR3 is made up of 12 amino acids. The trim removed 6 bases at V and 9 bases at J, leaving 5 bases unmatched. This chain's CDR3 is CASSGDRVRYTF. CDR3 sequence (DNA): TGTGCCAGCAGCGGGGACAGGGTGCGCTACACCTTC.

This clone was seen a handful of times. The gene calls are TRBV29-1 and TRBJ2-5; 8 bases agree with TRBD1. CDR3 size: 15 residues. Unmatched junction bases numbered 11, after V lost 3 bases and J lost 5 bases. The germline V gene encodes CDR1 SQVTM and CDR2 ANQGSEA. Written as DNA, the CDR3 is TGCAGCGTTGATGTGATACGGGACAGGCGCGAGACCCAGTACTTC. This translates into CSVDVIRDRRETQYF.

This rearrangement joins TRBV18 to TRBJ2-1; 7 bases are shared with TRBD1. Germline V gene sequence: CDR1 KGHSH, CDR2 LQKENI. The CDR3 is made up of 17 amino acids. Trimming took 0 bases from V and 0 from J; bases not matched to a gene: 5. The CDR3, as DNA: TGTGCCAGCTCACCACCCGACAGGGATAGCTCCTACAATGAGCAGTTCTTC. Its translation is CASSPPDRDSSYNEQFF.

This clone was observed a handful of times. The V and J genes are TRBV2 and TRBJ1-2; no definite D call. The CDR3 has 14 residues. V shed 7 bases and J shed 4 bases, with 16 bases lying between them. Germline CDR1 reads SNHLY; CDR2 reads FYNNEI. The CDR3 DNA is TGTGCCAGCAAAGCAGTCCCCGGGAGCTATGGCTACACCTTC. Protein sequence: CASKAVPGSYGYTF.

This clone occurred a few times. The chain joins TRBV9 to TRBJ2-5; 14 positions agree with TRBD2. The CDR3 consists of 17 residues. The V gene end was trimmed by 3 bases and the J gene end by 5 bases; junction bases not matched to a gene: 9. Per germline, CDR1 SGDLS and CDR2 YYNGEE. CDR3 nucleotide sequence: TGTGCCAGCAGCGCCGGGACTAGCGGGAGCCGAAGGGAGACCCAGTACTTC. Its protein is CASSAGTSGSRRETQYF.

This clone appeared a few times. The chain links TRBV11-2 to TRBJ1-2; D perhaps matches TRBD1 (6 bases). Trimming cost V 5 bases and J 2 bases, with 6 bases left between them. The CDR3 has 12 residues. The germline V gene encodes CDR1 SGHAT and CDR2 FQNNGV. The CDR3 coding sequence is TGTGCCAGCAGCGACAGGAACTATGGCTACACCTTC. It specifies CASSDRNYGYTF.

This clone has only a few counts. V and J are TRBV4-2 and TRBJ1-1; maybe TRBD1 (6 bases). Germline V CDR1 and CDR2: LGHNA, YNFKEQ. This CDR3 has 21 amino acids. Trimming took 0 bases from V and 1 from J, leaving 27 bases between them. The CDR3 DNA reads as TGTGCCAGCAGCCAAGATATCATACAGGGCCGGGTAGGAACCCCGAACACTGAAGCTTTCTTT. Residues: CASSQDIIQGRVGTPNTEAFF.

This clone came up a few times. The chain combines TRBV7-2 with TRBJ1-6; D not resolved. V lost 1 base to trimming and J lost 9 bases, with 13 bases between them. This CDR3 has 15 amino acids. Germline assignment: CDR1 SGHTA and CDR2 FQGNSA. CDR3 coding DNA: TGTGCCAGCAGCTTAGACGTGGCAGCAGGTTCACCCCTCCACTTT. Protein: CASSLDVAAGSPLHF.